The 16 T cell receptor beta chains below all came from one sample that was sequenced in a study of cytomegalovirus exposure and HLA in healthy donors. Primers: 60 Vbeta forward and 13 Jbeta reverse. TCRdb's table, derived via immunoSEQ multiplex PCR, lists solely in-frame clones and lacks some. The table lists fewer than 50,000 clones, with about 8% in the top ten. Sequenced input: PBMCs. The receptors derive from a male donor in good health and CMV-seronegative.

V usage is TRBV4-2 and J usage is TRBJ2-7, with TRBD1 matching over 10 bases. Germline V CDR1 and CDR2: LGHNA, YNFKEQ. This CDR3 contains 15 residues. Trimming cost V 4 bases and J 5 bases; bases outside gene matches: 8. CDR3 nucleotide sequence: TGTGCCAGCAGCCCTTGGACAGGGGGAGGTAACGAGCAGTACTTC. Its protein product is CASSPWTGGGNEQYF.

This chain connects TRBV5-5 to TRBJ2-7; 9 positions agree with TRBD2. Germline loops: CDR1 SGHKS, CDR2 YYEKEE (reference sequence). The V segment lost 4 bases and the J segment 6 bases; nucleotides outside the gene matches: 14. The CDR3 loop spans 16 amino acids. The CDR3 DNA follows: TGTGCCAGCAGCCCGGTGGCGGCTAGCGGGGCGGGCGAGCAGTACTTC. It codes for CASSPVAASGAGEQYF.

The chain uses TRBV6-5 and TRBJ1-1, with D unclear. Germline CDR1 reads MNHEY; CDR2 reads SVGAGI. V lost 6 bases to trimming and J lost 1 base, with 9 bases between them. This CDR3 has 13 amino acids. DNA for the CDR3: TGTGCCAGCAGCCGCATCGGGAACACTGAAGCTTTCTTT. This translates into CASSRIGNTEAFF.

CDR3 protein: CASSDPGTSASYEQYF. CDR3 nucleotides: TGTGCCAGTAGTGACCCCGGGACTAGCGCGTCCTACGAGCAGTACTTC. The V gene is TRBV19, the J gene TRBJ2-7, with 10 bases that match TRBD2. The germline V gene encodes CDR1 LNHDA and CDR2 SQIVND (reference sequence). V trimming: 5 bases; J trimming: 1 base; junction bases outside the gene matches: 8. This CDR3 has 16 residues.

The rearrangement joins TRBV4-1 to TRBJ2-7; a weak D match, TRBD1 (6 bases). The CDR3 length is 17 residues. Trimming removed 0 bases at V and 0 bases at J, with 15 bases between. The germline V gene encodes CDR1 MGHRA and CDR2 YSYEKL. The CDR3 sequence is CASSQEPPGHSSYEQYF. The CDR3, as DNA: TGCGCCAGCAGCCAAGAGCCTCCGGGACATAGCTCCTACGAGCAGTACTTC.

The J gene is TRBJ1-2, the V gene TRBV29-1; the match to TRBD1 covers 9 bases. Germline-derived CDR1 and CDR2 are SQVTM and ANQGSEA. The V gene end was trimmed by 6 bases and the J gene end by 5 bases; junction bases not matched to a gene: 7. The CDR3 is made up of 13 amino acids. The CDR3 DNA sequence: TGCAGCGTCCTCGGGACAGGGAGGTATGGCTACACCTTC. Its protein product is CSVLGTGRYGYTF.

The V and J genes are TRBV30 and TRBJ2-2; D gene unclear. From germline, CDR1 is GTSNPN and CDR2 SVGIG (reference sequence). V was pared by 5 bases and J by 2 bases, with 15 bases between. The CDR3 has 15 residues. CDR3 protein: CAWDLHSVNTGELFF. As DNA, the CDR3 is TGTGCCTGGGACCTTCACAGTGTTAACACCGGGGAGCTGTTTTTT.

This rearrangement joins TRBV14 to TRBJ2-1; 9 nucleotides match TRBD1. This CDR3 has 14 amino acids. Trimming at V came to 5 bases and at J to 10 bases, leaving 9 bases not matched to a gene. CDR1 is SGHDN and CDR2 is FVKESK in the germline V gene. CDR3: CASSRGQGRGEQFF. The CDR3 region has the DNA TGTGCCAGCAGCAGGGGACAGGGTCGAGGGGAGCAGTTCTTC.

The chain employs TRBV13 and TRBJ2-3, with 12 positions matching TRBD1. The CDR3 is made up of 15 amino acids. V dropped 5 bases and J dropped 2; count of bases not matched to a gene: 2. The germline gives CDR1 PRHDT, CDR2 FYEKMQ (reference sequence). The chain's CDR3 is CASSPGQGATDTQYF. The CDR3 DNA sequence: TGTGCCAGCAGCCCGGGACAGGGGGCCACAGATACGCAGTATTTT.

The chain combines TRBV7-2 with TRBJ2-1, with D perhaps TRBD2 (5 bases). Looked up from germline, CDR1 is SGHTA and CDR2 is FQGNSA. The CDR3 extends over 15 amino acids. Trimming took off 5 bases at V and 1 base at J, with 12 bases between the two ends. The CDR3 DNA follows: TGTGCCAGCAGCCCCGTCGGGGATTCCTACAATGAGCAGTTCTTC. Protein product: CASSPVGDSYNEQFF.

The chain uses TRBV14 and TRBJ2-3; D not resolved. Germline V gene data show CDR1 as SGHDN and CDR2 as FVKESK. This CDR3 spans 15 amino acids. The V end lost 2 bases, the J end lost 5 bases, and 14 bases lay between the germline ends. The chain's CDR3 is CASSQLASSRDTQYF. The CDR3 nucleotides are TGTGCCAGCAGCCAATTAGCTTCTAGTCGAGATACGCAGTATTTT.

The chain joins TRBV13 to TRBJ2-7; 12 bases fit TRBD2. The CDR3 consists of 16 residues. With 0 bases clipped from V and 3 bases from J, the junction kept 3 bases outside the gene matches. Germline-derived CDR1 and CDR2 are PRHDT and FYEKMQ (reference sequence). In nucleotides, the CDR3 is TGTGCCAGCAGCTTAGGGACTAGCGGGAGAGGCTACGAGCAGTACTTC. As protein: CASSLGTSGRGYEQYF.

The V and J genes are TRBV5-4 and TRBJ2-5, with 9 bases that match TRBD1. The V gene's germline CDR1 is SGHNT and CDR2 YYREEE (reference sequence). After removal of 0 bases from V and 5 bases from J, the junction contained 2 bases not matched to a gene. There are 14 residues in the CDR3. CDR3 sequence reads: CASSLGTGVETQYF. Here the CDR3 DNA reads TGTGCCAGCAGCTTGGGGACAGGGGTTGAGACCCAGTACTTC.

CDR3 in amino acids: CASRSPGQTYEQYF. The CDR3 nucleotides are TGTGCCAGCAGGAGTCCGGGACAGACTTACGAGCAGTACTTC. V and J are TRBV5-5 and TRBJ2-7; 7 nucleotides agree with TRBD1. The CDR3 spans 14 residues. Germline V gene data show CDR1 as SGHKS and CDR2 as YYEKEE (reference sequence). V shed 5 bases, J shed 4 bases, and the junction held 9 bases outside the gene matches. Drawing the rest from reference TRBV5-5 and TRBJ2-7, the complete variable domain is DAGVTQSPTHLIKTRGQQVTLRCSPISGHKSVSWYQQVLGQGPQFIFQYYEKEERGRGNFPDRFSARQFPNYSSELNVNALLLGDSALYLCASRSPGQTYEQYFGPGTRLTVT.

This chain links TRBV6-5 with TRBJ2-7, with D perhaps TRBD2 (6 bases). Between the trimmed V and J ends, which lost 7 bases and 5 bases, there was a span of 18 bases. The CDR3 runs to 14 residues. From germline, CDR1 is MNHEY and CDR2 SVGAGI. The chain's CDR3 is CASTPGGGRHEQYF. CDR3 sequence (DNA): TGTGCCAGCACTCCAGGTGGGGGGAGGCACGAGCAGTACTTC.

The rearrangement uses TRBV6-1 and TRBJ1-4; 7 nucleotides agree with TRBD1. The J segment lost 8 bases and the V segment lost 7 bases, leaving 13 bases of the junction unmatched. CDR1 is MNHNS, CDR2 SASEGT, per germline. The CDR3 has 15 amino acids. Here the CDR3 DNA reads TGTGCCAGCACCACGACACAGGGGAAAGGGGAAAAACTGTTTTTT. Its protein is CASTTTQGKGEKLFF.